What follows are 13 T cell receptor beta chains derived from one specimen sequenced in a study of T cell repertoires in cytomegalovirus infection (dated by TCRdb to between 2018 and 2021). The instrument was an Illumina HiSeq 1500. Through fastp at Q25 and MiXCR, TCRdb rebuilt clones from the public reads, retaining in-frame beta chains. When rows share a CDR3 protein, they turn into one entry using the most common DNA and genes. This sample lists around 630,000 distinct CDR3 sequences; roughly 26% were detected once. The ten largest make up approximately 8% of the sample. The sample was CD8+ T cells from PBMCs. The receptors derive from a human donor in good health (CMV status not recorded). Some clones in this sample may be carry-over from other donors' samples.

As for this clonotype: One junction end disagrees with the germline gene, perhaps due to a read error. The CDR3: CAGSDYRVRETQYF. The CDR3 DNA sequence: TGTGCCGGCAGTGATTACAGGGTCCGCGAGACCCAGTACTTC. This sequence joins TRBV25-1 and TRBJ2-5; D might be TRBD1 (6 bases). This CDR3 has 14 residues. Germline CDR1 reads MGHDK; CDR2 reads SYGVNS.

The gene calls are TRBV28 and TRBJ2-1; 7 nucleotides line up with TRBD1. Trimming took 10 bases from V and 3 from J; bases not matched to a gene: 12. The CDR3 has 15 residues. Germline-derived CDR1 and CDR2 are MDHEN and SYDVKM. Written as DNA, the CDR3 is TGTGCCACTGTAACCGGACAGGTCAACTACAATGAGCAGTTCTTC. It codes for CATVTGQVNYNEQFF.

This clonotype was observed at least ten times. CDR3 in amino acids: CASQGYVFPPVGPQHF. The CDR3 DNA follows: TGTGCCAGCCAAGGTTATGTGTTCCCGCCGGTGGGGCCCCAGCATTTT. V and J are TRBV28 and TRBJ1-5, with D unclear. The CDR3 loop spans 16 amino acids. The ends were cut back, 8 bases at V and 9 bases at J, with 26 bases in the middle. CDR1 and CDR2 (germline): MDHEN, SYDVKM.

This clonotype was seen a handful of times. J is TRBJ1-2 and V is TRBV29-1, with TRBD1 identical over 7 bases. CDR1 is SQVTM, CDR2 ANQGSEA, per germline. After removal of 6 bases from V and 3 bases from J, the junction contained 7 bases not matched to a gene. The CDR3 is 13 amino acids. The CDR3 coding sequence is TGCAGCGTGGCAGGGGGAGGGGACTATGGCTACACCTTC. The encoded protein is CSVAGGGDYGYTF.

The chain couples TRBV6-6 to TRBJ2-5; the D gene is possibly TRBD2 (5 bases). The CDR3 is 16 amino acids. Trimming shortened V by 5 bases and J by 5 bases, and 21 bases separated the two germline ends. Germline V CDR1 and CDR2: MNHNY, SVGAGI (reference sequence). CDR3 amino acids: CASSTREVGTRETQYF. CDR3 in DNA: TGTGCCAGCAGTACGAGGGAAGTGGGCACAAGGGAGACCCAGTACTTC.

There are a few counts of this clonotype. The chain has TRBV19 and TRBJ2-3; 13 positions match TRBD2. The CDR3 has 15 amino acids. Germline V gives CDR1 LNHDA, CDR2 SQIVND (reference sequence). Trimming cost V 7 bases and J 0 bases; bases outside gene matches: 1. CDR3 sequence (DNA): TGTGCCAGTAAGGGACTAGCGGGGAGCACAGATACGCAGTATTTT. It encodes CASKGLAGSTDTQYF.

This clonotype was observed a handful of times. This chain joins TRBV4-3 and TRBJ2-2, with 9 bases lining up with TRBD2. The CDR3 has 16 amino acids. The V and J ends lost 5 bases and 2 bases, in that order; junction bases with no gene match: 6. Germline CDR1 is LGHNA and CDR2 is YSLEER. CDR3 sequence: CASSFRLADNTGELFF. DNA of the CDR3: TGCGCCAGCAGCTTCCGACTAGCGGATAACACCGGGGAGCTGTTTTTT.

This clonotype has more than one count but fewer than ten. Here the CDR3 reads CSALRTDATNEKLFF. CDR3 nucleotides: TGCAGTGCTTTACGGACAGATGCAACTAATGAAAAACTGTTTTTT. The rearrangement links TRBV20-1 to TRBJ1-4; weak D call: TRBD1 (6 bases). Germline V gene lookup returns CDR1 DFQATT and CDR2 SNEGSKA (reference sequence). This CDR3 spans 15 amino acids. Trimming shortened V by 5 bases and J by 0 bases, and 13 bases separated the two germline ends.

This clonotype was found a few times. The chain couples TRBV29-1 to TRBJ2-7; possible D gene TRBD2, 6 bases. Trimming took off 2 bases at V and 2 bases at J, with 16 bases between the two ends. This CDR3 spans 15 amino acids. Per the germline V gene, CDR1 is SQVTM and CDR2 is ANQGSEA. The chain's CDR3 is CSVENRASATYEQYF. CDR3 bases: TGCAGCGTTGAAAATAGGGCTAGCGCGACCTACGAGCAGTACTTC.

This clonotype was observed at least ten times. The chain has TRBV6-2 or TRBV6-3 and TRBJ1-5; 9 bases line up with TRBD1. CDR3 length: 18 amino acids. Trimming took 2 bases from V and 5 from J; bases not matched to a gene: 13. The germline V gene encodes CDR1 MNHEY and CDR2 SVGEGT. CDR3: CASSYIYGQGSTDQPQHF. The DNA of the CDR3 is TGTGCCAGCAGTTACATTTACGGACAGGGGTCGACTGATCAGCCCCAGCATTTT.

V usage is TRBV28 and J usage is TRBJ2-3, with D possibly being TRBD1 (6 bases). With 7 bases removed from V and 1 base from J, the gap between germline ends came to 15 bases. Germline V gene sequence: CDR1 MDHEN, CDR2 SYDVKM. The CDR3 is 15 amino acids. The CDR3 sequence is CASTILAGGTDTQYF. The CDR3 DNA is TGTGCCAGCACCATATTAGCAGGGGGCACAGATACGCAGTATTTT.

This clonotype was found many times. The chain recombines TRBV7-6 with TRBJ1-1; perhaps TRBD1 as D (5 bases). Germline values: CDR1 SGHVS, CDR2 FNYEAQ. The CDR3 is 14 residues long. Trimming took off 5 bases at V and 4 bases at J, with 14 bases between the two ends. The CDR3 DNA follows: TGTGCCAGCAGCGAGGAACCCGGGGGCACTGAAGCTTTCTTT. It encodes CASSEEPGGTEAFF. Looking up the rest from reference TRBV7-6 and TRBJ1-1 gives the full variable domain: GAGVSQSPRYKVTKRGQDVALRCDPISGHVSLYWYRQALGQGPEFLTYFNYEAQQDKSGLPNDRFSAERPEGSISTLTIQRTEQRDSAMYRCASSEEPGGTEAFFGQGTRLTVV.

This clonotype appeared many times. The chain links TRBV28 to TRBJ2-1, with D possibly called TRBD1 or TRBD2 (5 bases each). The germline gives CDR1 MDHEN, CDR2 SYDVKM. This CDR3 is built from 14 residues. Deletions cut 4 bases from V and 7 bases from J, with 14 bases between. The CDR3 loop reads CASSYEGRQNEQFF. Here the CDR3 DNA reads TGTGCCAGCAGTTATGAGGGGCGGCAGAATGAGCAGTTCTTC.